Below, 11 T cell receptor beta chains from the same sample are listed, as sequenced in a study of T cell changes during pregnancy in multiple sclerosis. Here immunoSEQ multiplex PCR was the method, and the copy in TCRdb shows in-frame clones only, minus some. The data show 45,000 to 55,000 clones, 92% seen once. The material sequenced was peripheral blood, taken in the third trimester of pregnancy. The receptors here all came from a female donor with multiple sclerosis, enrolled in a pregnancy study.

The chain has TRBV4-2 and TRBJ1-1; no clear D gene. Trimming stripped 4 bases from V and 7 bases from J, with 10 bases between. CDR3 length equals 12 residues. CDR1 is LGHNA, CDR2 YNFKEQ, per germline. The CDR3 protein is CASSLTPGEAFF. Written as DNA, the CDR3 is TGTGCCAGCAGCCTGACACCTGGTGAAGCTTTCTTT.

The CDR3 nucleotides are TGTGCCAGCAGTGAATGGCATGAGAACACTGAAGCTTTCTTT. Translation gives CASSEWHENTEAFF. V and J are TRBV6-1 and TRBJ1-1, with D unclear. This CDR3 spans 14 amino acids. From germline, CDR1 is MNHNS and CDR2 SASEGT. The germline V and J ends were trimmed by 2 bases and 1 base, with 8 bases remaining between them.

The V gene is TRBV15, the J gene TRBJ1-2; D perhaps matches TRBD1 (6 bases). CDR1 is LNHNV, CDR2 YYDKDF, per germline (reference sequence). V was trimmed by 0 bases and J by 3 bases, leaving 20 bases between them. This CDR3 has 18 residues. The CDR3: CATSRERAGQLTYYGYTF. CDR3 in DNA: TGTGCCACCAGCAGAGAACGGGCAGGACAGCTCACATACTATGGCTACACCTTC.

This clone was recorded only once. The chain combines TRBV7-9 with TRBJ2-3; 7 nucleotides align to TRBD2. CDR3 length equals 14 residues. Germline V gives CDR1 SEHNR, CDR2 FQNEAQ (reference sequence). V shed 5 bases, J shed 0 bases, and the junction held 2 bases outside the gene matches. The chain's CDR3 is CASSVSGSTDTQYF. CDR3 in DNA: TGTGCCAGCAGCGTTAGCGGGAGCACAGATACGCAGTATTTT.

The chain joins TRBV4-3 to TRBJ1-3, with TRBD1 matching 7 bases. Trimming took 0 bases from V and 0 from J; bases not matched to a gene: 5. Germline V gene data show CDR1 as LGHNA and CDR2 as YSLEER. The CDR3 length is 17 residues. Here the CDR3 reads CASSQESRDSSGNTIYF. In nucleotides, the CDR3 is TGCGCCAGCAGCCAAGAATCCCGGGACAGCTCTGGAAACACCATATATTTT.

V is TRBV7-9 and J is TRBJ2-5; no reliable D call. V was cut by 0 bases and J by 1 base, with 6 bases left in between. Germline CDR1 SEHNR, CDR2 FQNEAQ (reference sequence). The CDR3 contains 14 residues. CDR3 nucleotide sequence: TGTGCCAGCAGCTTAGCGGGCATCCAAGAGACCCAGTACTTC. Amino acids: CASSLAGIQETQYF. Based on the CDR3 plus reference TRBV7-9 and TRBJ2-5, the full variable domain is DTGVSQNPRHKITKRGQNVTFRCDPISEHNRLYWYRQTLGQGPEFLTYFQNEAQLEKSRLLSDRFSAERPKGSFSTLEIQRTEQGDSAMYLCASSLAGIQETQYFGPGTRLLVL.

This clone was seen once. The rearrangement joins TRBV28 to TRBJ1-3; a weak D match, TRBD1 (5 bases). In germline, CDR1 is MDHEN, CDR2 SYDVKM. V was clipped by 7 bases and J by 1 base, with 23 bases between them. This CDR3 spans 18 amino acids. The CDR3 coding sequence is TGTGCCAGCAATACCCTTAGGGGAGGGCAGTTTTCTGGAAACACCATATATTTT. Translation: CASNTLRGGQFSGNTIYF.

The chain is built from TRBV28 and TRBJ2-6, with D tentatively TRBD2 (7 bases). Trimming took off 4 bases at V and 1 base at J, with 11 bases between the two ends. CDR1 is MDHEN and CDR2 is SYDVKM in the germline V gene. The CDR3 consists of 16 residues. CDR3 DNA: TGTGCCAGCAGTTGGGGGGGGACATCTGGGGCCAACGTCCTGACTTTC. This gives the protein CASSWGGTSGANVLTF.

This chain joins TRBV28 and TRBJ2-5; D perhaps matches TRBD1 (6 bases). From germline, CDR1 is MDHEN and CDR2 SYDVKM. This CDR3 region has 15 residues. Trimming shortened V by 6 bases and J by 3 bases, and 17 bases separated the two germline ends. The CDR3 loop reads CASRDGQRWKETQYF. The DNA of the CDR3 is TGTGCCAGCAGGGACGGACAGCGCTGGAAAGAGACCCAGTACTTC.

The chain links TRBV18 to TRBJ1-1, with D hard to call. Germline CDR1 is KGHSH and CDR2 is LQKENI. The CDR3 runs 15 residues. Trimming took off 3 bases at V and 5 bases at J, with 16 bases between the two ends. The CDR3 DNA reads as TGTGCCAGCTCACCTGCGAGAGGAGCGTATACTGAAGCTTTCTTT. Translated: CASSPARGAYTEAFF.

This chain uses TRBV6-5 with TRBJ2-5; TRBD2 might be the D (5 bases). The V end was cut by 0 bases, the J end by 2 bases, with 13 bases between. The CDR3 has 16 residues. Per the germline V gene, CDR1 is MNHEY and CDR2 is SVGAGI. CDR3 loop: CASSYSILTIQETQYF. CDR3 nucleotide sequence: TGTGCCAGCAGTTACTCGATACTGACTATTCAAGAGACCCAGTACTTC.